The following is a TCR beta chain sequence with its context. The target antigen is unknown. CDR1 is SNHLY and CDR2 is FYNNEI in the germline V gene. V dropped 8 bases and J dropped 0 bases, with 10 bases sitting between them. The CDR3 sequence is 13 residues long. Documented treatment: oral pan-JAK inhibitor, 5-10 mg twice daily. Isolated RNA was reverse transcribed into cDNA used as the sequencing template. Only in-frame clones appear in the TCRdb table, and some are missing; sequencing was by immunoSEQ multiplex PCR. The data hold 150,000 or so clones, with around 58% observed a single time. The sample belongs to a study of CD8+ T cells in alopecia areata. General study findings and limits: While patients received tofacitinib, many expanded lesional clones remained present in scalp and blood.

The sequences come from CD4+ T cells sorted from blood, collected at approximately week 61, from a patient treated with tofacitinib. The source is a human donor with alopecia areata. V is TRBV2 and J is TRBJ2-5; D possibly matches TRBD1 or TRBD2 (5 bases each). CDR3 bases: TGTGCCAGCGGCCGGGACCACCAAGAGACCCAGTACTTC. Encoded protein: CASGRDHQETQYF.